The 14 T cell receptor beta chains below come from one sample, sequenced in a study of blood T cells in healthy people across ages. Combining a sample-barcoded 5' primer with a J-beta primer mix, a second PCR ran for roughly 7 to 12 cycles. TCRdb reprocessed the 5' RACE reads via MiXCR and lists one record per CDR3 protein. This table has fewer than 800,000 distinct CDR3 sequences, roughly 50% appearing once. Sequencing was performed on blood. The receptors derive from an older woman in good health.

This sequence joins TRBV2 and TRBJ1-5; D gene uncertain. From germline, CDR1 is SNHLY and CDR2 FYNNEI. Trimming pared 5 bases from V and 2 bases from J, leaving 25 bases between. The CDR3 covers 19 residues. The CDR3 sequence is CASSQPATSNYVGNQPQHF. CDR3 bases: TGTGCCAGCAGTCAACCGGCCACCTCTAACTATGTCGGCAATCAGCCCCAGCATTTT.

This clonotype was counted only a few times. The chain combines TRBV29-1 with TRBJ2-3, with 7 bases lining up with TRBD1. The J segment lost 5 bases and the V segment lost 6 bases, leaving 11 bases of the junction unmatched. The germline V gene has CDR1 SQVTM and CDR2 ANQGSEA. The CDR3 has 14 amino acids. CDR3 residues: CSVPGARGIDTQYF. The CDR3 DNA reads as TGCAGCGTACCTGGGGCCAGGGGGATAGATACGCAGTATTTT.

This clonotype was seen only a few times. The chain carries TRBV2 and TRBJ2-7; weak D call: TRBD1 (6 bases). CDR3 length: 13 amino acids. The germline V and J ends were trimmed by 7 bases and 7 bases, with 17 bases remaining between them. The germline V gene has CDR1 SNHLY and CDR2 FYNNEI. The DNA for the CDR3 is TGTGCCAGCAACCGAACCCCTAGGGGGGAGCAGTACTTC. Translating it yields CASNRTPRGEQYF.

V gene TRBV13 combines with J gene TRBJ1-1; possible D gene TRBD1, 5 bases. The ends were cut back, 6 bases at V and 1 base at J, with 18 bases in the middle. Per germline, CDR1 PRHDT and CDR2 FYEKMQ (reference sequence). The CDR3 contains 16 residues. CDR3 DNA: TGTGCCAGCAGATACCTGCCAGGGCCCAAGAACACTGAAGCTTTCTTT. Translated, it gives CASRYLPGPKNTEAFF. The full variable domain, completed using reference TRBV13 and TRBJ1-1, is AAGVIQSPRHLIKEKRETATLKCYPIPRHDTVYWYQQGPGQDPQFLISFYEKMQSDKGSIPDRFSAQQFSDYHSELNMSSLELGDSALYFCASRYLPGPKNTEAFFGQGTRLTVV.

The sample holds a few counts of this clonotype. The rearrangement links TRBV4-3 to TRBJ2-1; D could derive from TRBD1 or TRBD2 (5 bases each). The CDR3 consists of 17 residues. In germline, CDR1 is LGHNA, CDR2 YSLEER. V was trimmed by 0 bases and J by 0 bases, leaving 12 bases between them. CDR3 sequence: CASSQDRGAGSYNEQFF. The DNA for the CDR3 is TGCGCCAGCAGCCAAGACCGGGGCGCTGGCTCCTACAATGAGCAGTTCTTC.

V usage is TRBV20-1 and J usage is TRBJ2-1; 12 nucleotides match TRBD1. The V and J ends lost 5 bases and 7 bases, in that order; junction bases with no gene match: 6. This CDR3 is 14 amino acids long. CDR1 is DFQATT and CDR2 is SNEGSKA in the germline V gene (reference sequence). This chain's CDR3 is CSAEGDRGRNEQFF. CDR3 in DNA: TGCAGTGCTGAAGGGGACAGGGGGCGAAATGAGCAGTTCTTC.

Regarding this clonotype: This may be a read error, as it is one base from a much larger clone. The gene calls are TRBV29-1 and TRBJ2-5; D remains unclear. V was trimmed by 2 bases and J by 5 bases, leaving 6 bases between them. The CDR3 runs 11 residues. The germline gives CDR1 SQVTM, CDR2 ANQGSEA. The CDR3 region is CSVECRETQYF. The CDR3 DNA follows: TGCAGCGTTGAATGCAGGGAGACCCAGTACTTC.

In the case of this clonotype: Germline and junction disagree at one end, which may indicate a read error. The chain uses TRBV6-5 and TRBJ2-3; a possible D gene is TRBD1 (6 bases). CDR1 and CDR2 from the germline V gene are MNHEY and SVGAGI. This CDR3 is 14 amino acids long. CDR3 region: CASTYSHEGVVQYF. The CDR3 DNA sequence: TGTGCCAGCACTTACTCCCACGAGGGGGTGGTGCAGTATTTT.

The rearrangement joins TRBV5-1 to TRBJ2-5, with 9 bases that match TRBD2. The J call may not be correct, given that the DNA end is closer to TRBJ2-7. This CDR3 has 14 amino acids. Germline V gene lookup returns CDR1 SGHRS and CDR2 YFSETQ. CDR3 nucleotides: TGCGCCAGCGGCGTAGCGGGAGATAATTACGAGCAGTACTTC. Translated: CASGVAGDNYEQYF.

This clonotype showed up many times. The rearrangement links TRBV18 to TRBJ2-7, with D unresolved. Germline V CDR1 and CDR2: KGHSH, LQKENI. Trimming left V 2 bases short and J 3 bases short, with 5 bases between. This CDR3 spans 12 amino acids. CDR3 region: CASSPEGYEQYF. CDR3 nucleotides: TGTGCCAGCTCACCAGAAGGCTACGAGCAGTACTTC.

The chain employs TRBV7-9 and TRBJ2-2; D remains unclear. V lost 3 bases, J lost 2 bases, and 10 bases lay in between. CDR3 length: 15 amino acids. CDR1 and CDR2 from the germline V gene are SEHNR and FQNEAQ (reference sequence). The CDR3 protein is CASSFLFSNTGELFF. The CDR3 coding sequence is TGTGCCAGCAGCTTTCTATTTTCCAACACCGGGGAGCTGTTTTTT. The full variable domain, in which reference TRBV7-9 and TRBJ2-2 provide the parts outside the CDR3, is DTGVSQNPRHKITKRGQNVTFRCDPISEHNRLYWYRQTLGQGPEFLTYFQNEAQLEKSRLLSDRFSAERPKGSFSTLEIQRTEQGDSAMYLCASSFLFSNTGELFFGEGSRLTVL.

Comments on this clonotype: This clone may be a read error of a much larger clone one base away. The rearrangement links TRBV6-2 or TRBV6-3 to TRBJ2-7; D may be TRBD1 (6 bases). V shed 6 bases and J shed 2 bases, with 8 bases lying between them. Germline assignment: CDR1 MNHEY and CDR2 SVGEGT. The CDR3 is 12 amino acids. CDR3 DNA: TGTGCCAGCAGACGGGACACCTACGAGCAGTACTTC. This translates into CASRRDTYEQYF.

This clonotype was counted a few times. The chain has TRBV20-1 and TRBJ2-1, with 8 bases lining up with TRBD1. J was trimmed by 0 bases and V by 1 base; bases with no gene match: 5. The CDR3 is made up of 16 amino acids. In germline, CDR1 is DFQATT, CDR2 SNEGSKA (reference sequence). CDR3 bases: TGCAGTGCTAGAGGGGGACAGGCGAGCTCCTACAATGAGCAGTTCTTC. Its protein product is CSARGGQASSYNEQFF.

This clonotype has more than one count but fewer than ten. The chain is built from TRBV14 and TRBJ2-5; 7 bases are a match to TRBD1. Trimming took 1 base from V and 2 from J; bases not matched to a gene: 4. This CDR3 contains 15 residues. Germline V lookup: CDR1 SGHDN, CDR2 FVKESK. For the CDR3, the DNA is TGTGCCAGCAGCCAAGGTACAGGGGTTCAAGAGACCCAGTACTTC. This sequence encodes CASSQGTGVQETQYF.